This note documents a single TCR beta chain sequence. The antigen this receptor binds is unknown. Base qualities are not provided; no much larger clone lies one nucleotide away. The V end loses 5 bases and the J end loses 7 bases, and a stretch of 23 bases separates them. CDR1 and CDR2, per the germline V gene, are MDHEN and SYDVKM. CDR3 length: 17 amino acids, cysteine to phenylalanine. Of all the DNA, just the CDR3 is kept, 51 bases in frame from base 1. The data belong to a study of T cells in localized non-small cell lung cancer (dated by TCRdb to the early 2020s). Notes on the research overall: The study examined T cell repertoires in approximately 240 patients with early-stage NSCLC and compared tumors with uninvolved tumor-adjacent lungs. The cohort comprised roughly 220 treatment-naïve NSCLC patients with resected, localized lung tumors. Of the NSCLC patients, over 120 were male and roughly 100 were female, and the mean age was approximately 66 years. The paper's findings and limits, for the study overall: Because multi-region tumor sequencing was not done, intratumor heterogeneity could not be ruled out. A median of roughly 58 of the top 100 tumor clones were detected in paired uninvolved adjacent lung, and some 29 of these tumor clones were also found among the top 100 clones of the paired uninvolved adjacent lung. Higher T cell density in blood was associated with longer overall survival, whereas higher clonality in adjacent lung was associated with shorter survival. Uninvolved tumor-adjacent lung showed the highest T cell clonality, higher than tumor, which suggests more focused antigenic responses in the uninvolved tumor-adjacent lung. Because of the exploratory design, TCR variables were selected using unadjusted p-values without false-discovery rate correction.

The immunoSEQ Assay was used to sequence TCR beta CDR3 regions from DNA. As for how the authors treated the data: To compute T cell density, TCR beta template counts were normalized to usable DNA, which was estimated by amplifying housekeeping genes. Using the preseqR package, richness was estimated by extrapolating to 120,000 templates for tissue samples and 400,000 templates for PBMC samples. Clonality was defined by subtracting Pielou's evenness from one. Differential abundance testing on productive amino-acid clonotypes, with a minimum total count of 5 and an alpha of 0.1, was used to identify tissue-enriched TCRs. The Jaccard Index and the Morisita Overlap Index were used to quantify repertoire overlap between compartments. GLIPH grouped TCR beta CDR3s together with public tetramer-defined viral CDR3s, and a viral motif had to include at least three viral sequences and also show V-gene enrichment. TCRdb re-hosts the immuneACCESS table, in-frame sequences only. Its copies lack some clones; in the studies checked, an unresolved V gene accounts for under half of them, and the cause for the rest is not known. D and trimming were read from the DNA, whereas the V and J calls and clone size are those reported in that table. This sample comprises roughly 7,000 clones, around 49% of them detected only once. The ten largest clones add up to 3.8% of the sample.

The TCR sequence derives from a man between 40 and 70 years old with stage I lung adenocarcinoma. The source material was lymph node tissue, sampled before any cancer treatment. Rearrangement joined TRBV28 to TRBJ2-2; matching of 5 bases hints at TRBD1 as the D gene. The CDR3 loop reads CASSPEQVFQGIGELFF. The nucleotide sequence reads TGTGCCAGCAGTCCGGAACAGGTCTTCCAGGGCATCGGGGAGCTGTTTTTT.